The next 10 T cell receptor beta chains were all read from a single sample in a study of blood T cell repertoires in COVID-19. Profiling relied on immunoSEQ multiplex PCR, and the TCRdb table lists in-frame clones only, not all of them. The sample shows under 300,000 clones, around 85% of them seen only once. Sequencing was done on a sample of peripheral blood. These receptors were taken from a woman between 35 and 50 years old with active or convalescent COVID-19.

The chain recombines TRBV11-2 with TRBJ2-5, with TRBD2 matching 9 bases. J gave up 5 bases and V 2 bases, and 6 bases lay outside the gene matches. Germline V lookup: CDR1 SGHAT, CDR2 FQNNGV. This CDR3 contains 15 residues. CDR3 protein: CASSLRLAGRETQYF. CDR3 sequence (DNA): TGTGCCAGCAGCTTACGGCTAGCGGGGAGGGAGACCCAGTACTTC.

This clone was recorded a few times. This sample includes further DNA sequences coding for the same CDR3. The chain links TRBV5-1 to TRBJ1-1; 7 bases align to TRBD1. V was pared by 4 bases and J by 4 bases, with 7 bases of the junction left unmatched. Per the germline V gene, CDR1 is SGHRS and CDR2 is YFSETQ. The CDR3 has 14 amino acids. The DNA for the CDR3 is TGCGCCAGCAGCGCACAGGGGTCGGGCACTGAAGCTTTCTTT. This codes for CASSAQGSGTEAFF.

This clone has just a few counts. J is TRBJ2-3 and V is TRBV27, with 10 bases fitting TRBD2. This CDR3 contains 18 residues. Trimming took 5 bases from V and 0 from J; bases not matched to a gene: 11. Germline values: CDR1 MNHEY, CDR2 SMNVEV (reference sequence). The CDR3 is CASSPSLTSGVSTDTQYF. In DNA form, the CDR3 reads TGTGCCAGCAGTCCTAGCCTTACTAGCGGGGTTAGCACAGATACGCAGTATTTT.

The chain links TRBV7-2 to TRBJ2-3, with TRBD2 identical over 7 bases. There are 15 residues in the CDR3. Per the germline V gene, CDR1 is SGHTA and CDR2 is FQGNSA. The J segment lost 8 bases and the V segment lost 1 base, leaving 9 bases of the junction unmatched. CDR3 in amino acids: CASSLDGGSSATQYF. The CDR3 DNA reads as TGTGCCAGCAGCTTAGACGGCGGGAGTAGCGCTACGCAGTATTTT.

The rearrangement uses TRBV11-2 and TRBJ2-3; 9 nucleotides match TRBD2. The CDR3 covers 16 residues. The germline V gene has CDR1 SGHAT and CDR2 FQNNGV. V trimming: 4 bases; J trimming: 0 bases; junction bases outside the gene matches: 5. The CDR3 protein is CASSSNSGGSTDTQYF. The CDR3 bases are TGTGCCAGCAGCTCCAATAGCGGGGGAAGCACAGATACGCAGTATTTT. Together with reference TRBV11-2 and TRBJ2-3, the CDR3 gives the full variable domain: EAGVAQSPRYKIIEKRQSVAFWCNPISGHATLYWYQQILGQGPKLLIQFQNNGVVDDSQLPKDRFSAERLKGVDSTLKIQPAKLEDSAVYLCASSSNSGGSTDTQYFGPGTRLTVL.

The J gene is TRBJ2-3, the V gene TRBV19; TRBD2 is a possible D gene (6 bases). Germline V gene sequence: CDR1 LNHDA, CDR2 SQIVND (reference sequence). The CDR3 runs to 16 residues. The V and J ends lost 4 bases and 0 bases respectively, with 14 bases between them. CDR3 protein: CASSTTAGLSTDTQYF. The CDR3 DNA reads TGTGCCAGTAGTACTACCGCGGGACTTAGCACAGATACGCAGTATTTT.

V gene TRBV5-4 combines with J gene TRBJ1-4; TRBD1 matches at 7 bases. CDR3 length equals 16 residues. The V segment lost 0 bases and the J segment 8 bases; nucleotides outside the gene matches: 10. Germline values: CDR1 SGHNT, CDR2 YYREEE (reference sequence). The CDR3 protein is CASSLGGLGGEEKLFF. CDR3 nucleotides: TGTGCCAGCAGCTTGGGCGGTTTAGGGGGCGAGGAAAAACTGTTTTTT. The whole variable domain, remainder taken from reference TRBV5-4 and TRBJ1-4, is ETGVTQSPTHLIKTRGQQVTLRCSSQSGHNTVSWYQQALGQGPQFIFQYYREEENGRGNFPPRFSGLQFPNYSSELNVNALELDDSALYLCASSLGGLGGEEKLFFGSGTQLSVL.

The chain uses TRBV10-3 and TRBJ1-1; D is perhaps TRBD1 (5 bases). Germline lookup yields CDR1 ENHRY and CDR2 SYGVKD. Trimming shortened V by 11 bases and J by 1 base, and 11 bases separated the two germline ends. The CDR3 is 12 amino acids. The CDR3 DNA reads as TGTGCCGCGACCGACAGGAACACTGAAGCTTTCTTT. This encodes CAATDRNTEAFF.

J is TRBJ1-4 and V is TRBV7-2, with TRBD1 as a possible D gene (5 bases). V lost 2 bases, J lost 4 bases, and 14 bases lay in between. Germline V gene data show CDR1 as SGHTA and CDR2 as FQGNSA. This CDR3 has 16 amino acids. The DNA for the CDR3 is TGTGCCAGCAGCTTAACCGGGGGTCTTGTTAATGAAAAACTGTTTTTT. It is translated as CASSLTGGLVNEKLFF.

This sequence joins TRBV15 and TRBJ1-4; tentative D call: TRBD1 (6 bases). Germline values: CDR1 LNHNV, CDR2 YYDKDF (reference sequence). V lost 2 bases to trimming and J lost 10 bases, with 11 bases between them. The CDR3 length is 13 residues. The CDR3 sequence: CATSRSGEGKLFF. CDR3 DNA: TGTGCCACCAGCAGATCAGGGGAGGGAAAACTGTTTTTT.